Below, 27 T cell receptor beta chains from the same sample are listed, as sequenced in a study of blood T cell repertoires in COVID-19. Generated by immunoSEQ multiplex PCR, the TCRdb table keeps only in-frame clones and is missing some. This table holds over 100,000 clones, 60% to 75% found once. The source material was peripheral blood. These receptors came from a woman in her seventies with acute or convalescent COVID-19.

The chain is built from TRBV4-3 and TRBJ1-1, with TRBD1 matching 7 bases. J gave up 0 bases and V 0 bases, and 7 bases lay outside the gene matches. The CDR3 loop spans 17 amino acids. Germline-derived CDR1 and CDR2 are LGHNA and YSLEER. CDR3: CASSQEAAGGLNTEAFF. The CDR3 nucleotides read TGCGCCAGCAGCCAAGAGGCGGCAGGGGGTCTGAACACTGAAGCTTTCTTT.

The rearrangement uses TRBV28 and TRBJ2-1; 12 nucleotides match TRBD2. CDR3 length equals 17 residues. After removal of 4 bases from V and 1 base from J, the junction contained 5 bases not matched to a gene. Looked up from germline, CDR1 is MDHEN and CDR2 is SYDVKM. CDR3: CASSSSGRAESYNEQFF. The CDR3 nucleotides are TGTGCCAGCAGTTCTAGCGGGAGGGCCGAGTCCTACAATGAGCAGTTCTTC. The full variable domain, completed using reference TRBV28 and TRBJ2-1, is DVKVTQSSRYLVKRTGEKVFLECVQDMDHENMFWYRQDPGLGLRLIYFSYDVKMKEKGDIPEGYSVSREKKERFSLILESASTNQTSMYLCASSSSGRAESYNEQFFGPGTRLTVL.

This sequence joins TRBV29-1 and TRBJ2-1; D perhaps matches TRBD2 (5 bases). The CDR3 length is 14 residues. The germline V gene has CDR1 SQVTM and CDR2 ANQGSEA. The V end lost 7 bases, the J end lost 1 base, and 14 bases lay between the germline ends. For the CDR3, the DNA is TGCAGCGCCCGAGGGTCCCTTTCCTACAATGAGCAGTTCTTC. This codes for CSARGSLSYNEQFF.

This chain connects TRBV2 to TRBJ1-5; the match to TRBD1 covers 9 bases. J lost 6 bases, V lost 8 bases, and 2 bases had no gene match. Per germline, CDR1 SNHLY and CDR2 FYNNEI. The CDR3 contains 12 residues. CDR3 sequence reads: CASGTGPQPQHF. CDR3 DNA sequence: TGTGCCAGCGGGACAGGGCCTCAGCCCCAGCATTTT.

This chain links TRBV7-8 with TRBJ2-7; 8 bases agree with TRBD2. V lost 10 bases, J lost 5 bases, and 10 bases stayed unmatched. The CDR3 totals 13 residues. CDR1 is SGHVS, CDR2 FQNEAQ, per germline. The CDR3 coding sequence is TGTGCCATCGGGCGGGGGGCGCTTGACGAGCAGTACTTC. The encoded protein is CAIGRGALDEQYF.

This clone was recorded only once. The chain couples TRBV25-1 to TRBJ1-1, with 8 bases that match TRBD1. CDR1 and CDR2 (germline): MGHDK, SYGVNS. V lost 3 bases and J lost 5; bases outside the gene matches: 5. The CDR3 consists of 14 residues. CDR3 DNA: TGTGCCAGCAGTGACCAGGGGGCAAAGACTGAAGCTTTCTTT. It translates to CASSDQGAKTEAFF.

The V gene is TRBV10-3, the J gene TRBJ2-1; D may be TRBD2 (6 bases). The V and J ends lost 10 bases and 6 bases respectively, with 10 bases between them. The CDR3 spans 11 residues. Germline-derived CDR1 and CDR2 are ENHRY and SYGVKD. CDR3 sequence (DNA): TGTGCCACACAGGAGGGCAATGAGCAGTTCTTC. It yields the protein CATQEGNEQFF.

J is TRBJ2-7 and V is TRBV10-3, with D perhaps matching TRBD2 (6 bases). There are 15 residues in the CDR3. Trimming took off 3 bases at V and 5 bases at J, with 17 bases between the two ends. Germline V gene lookup returns CDR1 ENHRY and CDR2 SYGVKD. CDR3 in amino acids: CAISDTYRGSNEQYF. The CDR3 bases are TGTGCCATCAGTGATACTTATCGGGGGAGCAACGAGCAGTACTTC.

This chain joins TRBV7-2 and TRBJ1-4; 9 bases map to TRBD1. Germline CDR1 is SGHTA and CDR2 is FQGNSA. The V segment lost 1 base and the J segment 6 bases; nucleotides outside the gene matches: 3. CDR3 length: 15 amino acids. The CDR3 sequence: CASSLVGQGYEKLFF. The CDR3 DNA sequence: TGTGCCAGCAGCTTAGTTGGACAGGGGTATGAAAAACTGTTTTTT.

The chain combines TRBV14 with TRBJ1-2, with D perhaps matching TRBD1 (5 bases). The CDR3 length is 14 residues. Germline-derived CDR1 and CDR2 are SGHDN and FVKESK. V lost 0 bases, J lost 4 bases, and 9 bases lay in between. The CDR3 reads CASSQDFTGYGYTF. CDR3 DNA: TGTGCCAGCAGCCAAGATTTCACAGGCTATGGCTACACCTTC.

This clone occurred once. The gene calls are TRBV12-5 and TRBJ2-4; D possibly corresponds to TRBD1 (7 bases). CDR1 is LGHNT and CDR2 is FRNRAP in the germline V gene. V was clipped by 7 bases and J by 4 bases, with 17 bases between them. The CDR3 covers 15 residues. In nucleotides, the CDR3 is TGTGCTAGTGCCATCCAGGGGGGCCCTAAAAACATTCAGTACTTC. This encodes CASAIQGGPKNIQYF.

The chain has TRBV7-2 and TRBJ1-1; 10 bases fit TRBD1. The CDR3 runs to 16 residues. Trimming removed 5 bases from V and 0 bases from J; junction bases left unmatched: 6. Germline V gene lookup returns CDR1 SGHTA and CDR2 FQGNSA. The CDR3 region has the DNA TGTGCCAGCAGCCCGGGACAGGGGAAAATGAACACTGAAGCTTTCTTT. Protein product: CASSPGQGKMNTEAFF.

This chain links TRBV5-1 with TRBJ2-2; TRBD1 matches 9 bases. The CDR3 is 16 residues long. V lost 4 bases, J lost 0 bases, and 4 bases stayed unmatched. Germline-derived CDR1 and CDR2 are SGHRS and YFSETQ. This chain's CDR3 is CASSQGDRANTGELFF. The CDR3 coding sequence is TGCGCCAGCAGCCAAGGGGACAGGGCGAACACCGGGGAGCTGTTTTTT.

This clone was observed a few times. The chain recombines TRBV2 with TRBJ1-1; 10 nucleotides agree with TRBD1. Per the germline V gene, CDR1 is SNHLY and CDR2 is FYNNEI. This CDR3 spans 16 amino acids. Unmatched junction bases numbered 7, after V lost 6 bases and J lost 0 bases. The CDR3 region has the DNA TGTGCCAGCAGGAATGACAGGGGGCGTCTGAACACTGAAGCTTTCTTT. Its protein is CASRNDRGRLNTEAFF. Drawing the rest from reference TRBV2 and TRBJ1-1, the complete variable domain is EPEVTQTPSHQVTQMGQEVILRCVPISNHLYFYWYRQILGQKVEFLVSFYNNEISEKSEIFDDQFSVERPDGSNFTLKIRSTKLEDSAMYFCASRNDRGRLNTEAFFGQGTRLTVV.

The genes are TRBV7-6 and TRBJ2-1; D is possibly TRBD1 (5 bases). The CDR3 is 15 amino acids. Germline V gene sequence: CDR1 SGHVS, CDR2 FNYEAQ. The germline V and J ends were trimmed by 0 bases and 8 bases, with 14 bases remaining between them. CDR3 residues: CASSLAWGFNYEQFF. Written as DNA, the CDR3 is TGTGCCAGCAGCTTAGCTTGGGGCTTTAACTATGAGCAGTTCTTC.

The gene calls are TRBV11-2 and TRBJ2-2; 10 nucleotides align to TRBD2. CDR1 and CDR2 (germline): SGHAT, FQNNGV. The ends lost 1 base at V and 4 bases at J; junction bases unmatched: 0. CDR3 length: 15 amino acids. CDR3 DNA sequence: TGTGCCAGCAGCTTAGCTAGCGGGAGCACCGGGGAGCTGTTTTTT. It yields the protein CASSLASGSTGELFF.

This clone showed up just a few times. The V and J genes are TRBV6-2 or TRBV6-3 and TRBJ2-4, with D perhaps matching TRBD2 (5 bases). The CDR3 extends over 15 amino acids. V lost 2 bases to trimming and J lost 9 bases, with 17 bases between them. Per germline, CDR1 MNHEY and CDR2 SVGEGT. CDR3 bases: TGTGCCAGCAGTTACGGCGGGTCCGGGCGAAGCATTCAGTACTTC. Residues: CASSYGGSGRSIQYF.

This rearrangement joins TRBV29-1 to TRBJ1-2; tentative D call: TRBD1 (5 bases). The germline CDR1 and CDR2 sequences are SQVTM and ANQGSEA. V dropped 2 bases and J dropped 1 base, with 8 bases sitting between them. The CDR3 runs 13 residues. The CDR3 reads CSVELTDNYGYTF. CDR3 nucleotide sequence: TGCAGCGTTGAATTGACAGATAACTATGGCTACACCTTC.

The V call is TRBV27, the J call TRBJ1-6, with D possibly TRBD1 on 6 matching bases. Germline assignment: CDR1 MNHEY and CDR2 SMNVEV (reference sequence). The CDR3 extends over 16 amino acids. V gave up 2 bases and J gave up 5 bases, with 13 bases separating them. This chain's CDR3 is CASSLRTVVHNSPLHF. CDR3 bases: TGTGCCAGCAGTTTAAGGACAGTCGTCCATAATTCACCCCTCCACTTT.

This clone has more than one count but fewer than ten. J is TRBJ2-7 and V is TRBV5-5; unclear D gene. There are 14 residues in the CDR3. V lost 6 bases to trimming and J lost 2 bases, with 15 bases between them. CDR1 and CDR2 from the germline V gene are SGHKS and YYEKEE (reference sequence). The CDR3: CASNPGTVAYEQYF. The CDR3 region has the DNA TGTGCCAGCAATCCCGGAACAGTCGCCTACGAGCAGTACTTC.

The V call is TRBV24-1, the J call TRBJ2-1; 7 bases match TRBD1. The CDR3 covers 15 residues. Per the germline V gene, CDR1 is KGHDR and CDR2 is SFDVKD. The junction had 5 bases not matched to a gene; V was cut back by 6 bases and J by 1 base. This chain's CDR3 is CATSKGGFSYNEQFF. The CDR3 DNA reads as TGTGCCACCAGTAAAGGGGGCTTTTCCTACAATGAGCAGTTCTTC.

This clone was observed a handful of times. CDR3 in amino acids: CASSRTTGGMEPQHF. As DNA, the CDR3 is TGCGCCAGCAGCCGAACGACAGGGGGCATGGAGCCCCAGCATTTT. This sequence joins TRBV4-1 and TRBJ1-5; 10 bases align to TRBD1. V gave up 4 bases and J gave up 8 bases; unmatched junction bases: 8. The CDR3 contains 15 residues. CDR1 and CDR2 (germline): MGHRA, YSYEKL.

The rearrangement links TRBV7-2 to TRBJ2-3; 12 bases match TRBD2. Unmatched junction bases numbered 4, after V lost 3 bases and J lost 0 bases. Germline V lookup: CDR1 SGHTA, CDR2 FQGNSA. This CDR3 contains 17 residues. The CDR3 nucleotides are TGTGCCAGCAGCTTCCCACTAGCGGGAGGAAGCACAGATACGCAGTATTTT. Its protein product is CASSFPLAGGSTDTQYF. The full variable domain, in which reference TRBV7-2 and TRBJ2-3 provide the parts outside the CDR3, is GAGVSQSPSNKVTEKGKDVELRCDPISGHTALYWYRQSLGQGLEFLIYFQGNSAPDKSGLPSDRFSAERTGGSVSTLTIQRTQQEDSAVYLCASSFPLAGGSTDTQYFGPGTRLTVL.

This sequence joins TRBV28 and TRBJ1-6, with a possible D match to TRBD1 (6 bases). Trimming stripped 2 bases from V and 7 bases from J, with 12 bases between. Germline V gives CDR1 MDHEN, CDR2 SYDVKM. The CDR3 has 15 residues. Here the CDR3 DNA reads TGTGCCAGCAGTTTAGGTCAGGGGAACAATTCACCCCTCCACTTT. This translates into CASSLGQGNNSPLHF.

This clone was seen at least ten times. V and J are TRBV19 and TRBJ1-1; D gene unclear. This CDR3 comprises 14 residues. Between the trimmed V and J ends, which lost 3 bases and 10 bases, there was a span of 18 bases. The germline CDR1 and CDR2 sequences are LNHDA and SQIVND (reference sequence). The CDR3 DNA reads TGTGCCAGTAGTATGCAAAACGGTGGGTCAGGAGCTTTCTTT. It yields the protein CASSMQNGGSGAFF.

The J gene is TRBJ1-5, the V gene TRBV2; D possibly corresponds to TRBD1 (6 bases). This CDR3 contains 14 residues. V lost 4 bases to trimming and J lost 5 bases, with 12 bases between them. The germline CDR1 and CDR2 sequences are SNHLY and FYNNEI. CDR3 nucleotide sequence: TGTGCCAGCAGTGGATTGACAGGTTATCAGCCCCAGCATTTT. Translated, it gives CASSGLTGYQPQHF.

The V call is TRBV7-3, the J call TRBJ2-3; D might be TRBD2 (6 bases). Germline assignment: CDR1 SGHTA and CDR2 FQGTGA. V was clipped by 4 bases and J by 2 bases, with 19 bases between them. The length of the CDR3 is 17 residues. CDR3 nucleotide sequence: TGTGCCAGCAGCTCTCCTGGGGAAAAGCGGGTCACAGATACGCAGTATTTT. This sequence encodes CASSSPGEKRVTDTQYF.